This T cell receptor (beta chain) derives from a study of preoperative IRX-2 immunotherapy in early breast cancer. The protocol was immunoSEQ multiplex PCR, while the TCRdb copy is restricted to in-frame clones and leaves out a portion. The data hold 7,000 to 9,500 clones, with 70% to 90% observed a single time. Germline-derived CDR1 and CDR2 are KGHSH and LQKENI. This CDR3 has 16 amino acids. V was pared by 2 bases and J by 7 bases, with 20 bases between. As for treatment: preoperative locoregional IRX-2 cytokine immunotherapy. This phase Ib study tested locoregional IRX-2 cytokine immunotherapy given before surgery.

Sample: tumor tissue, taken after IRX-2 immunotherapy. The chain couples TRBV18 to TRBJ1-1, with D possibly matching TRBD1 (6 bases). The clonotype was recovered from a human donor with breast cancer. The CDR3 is CASSPFQGRSHGEAFF. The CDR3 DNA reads TGTGCCAGCTCACCATTTCAGGGGCGGTCGCATGGTGAAGCTTTCTTT.